These T cell receptor beta chains were read from a single sample in a study of shared clonotypes between healthy human individuals. The repertoire was sequenced with immunoSEQ multiplex PCR; TCRdb's copy has only in-frame clones and lacks some. The sample contains 1.5 million to 2.5 million clones, about 95% of which appear only once. The sequencing input was naive CD8+ T cells sorted from blood. These receptors were obtained from a man aged 18-30 years in good health. The CDR3 runs from the conserved cysteine through the conserved F or W. Some rows mark clone size as missing; the rest say once, few, many or name a class of expanded clone.

size	V	J	CDR3
-	TRBV7-9	TRBJ2-5	CASSLQHIQETQYF
-	TRBV5-6	TRBJ2-1	CASSLPGTQPSGNNEQFF
once	TRBV11-2	TRBJ1-1	CASSPFDMSGEAFF
-	TRBV10-2	TRBJ2-5	CASSESRDRGLQETQYF
-	TRBV13	TRBJ2-7	CASSFYSGSVYEQYF
-	TRBV28	TRBJ2-7	CASSFRGLGAYEQYF
-	TRBV27	TRBJ2-3	CASSPLAGTSTDTQYF
-	TRBV29-1	TRBJ2-1	CSVGTGLTNEQFF
-	TRBV5-1	TRBJ2-3	CASSYSETGVGDTQYF
-	TRBV5-1	TRBJ1-4	CASSPRYGEQGNEKLFF
-	TRBV7-9	TRBJ1-1	CASSLGVQIQGLNTEAFF
-	TRBV4-1	TRBJ1-6	CASSQEVVSSYNSPLHF
-	TRBV6-6	TRBJ1-1	CASDREDTEAFF
-	TRBV5-6	TRBJ2-5	CASSLPSSQETQYF
-	TRBV10-1	TRBJ2-3	CASSESSTDTQYF
once	TRBV5-1	TRBJ2-3	CASSLASFSEDTQYF
once	TRBV15	TRBJ2-7	CATSGGDSRQYF
-	TRBV5-6	TRBJ2-5	CASSLFGAGHQETQYF
-	TRBV27	TRBJ2-7	CASSFRGLASYEQYF
-	TRBV27	TRBJ2-7	CASSPLVTYEQYF
-	TRBV10-3	TRBJ1-5	CAISESHQPQHF
-	TRBV6-1	TRBJ1-2	CASSEVVGDYYGYTF